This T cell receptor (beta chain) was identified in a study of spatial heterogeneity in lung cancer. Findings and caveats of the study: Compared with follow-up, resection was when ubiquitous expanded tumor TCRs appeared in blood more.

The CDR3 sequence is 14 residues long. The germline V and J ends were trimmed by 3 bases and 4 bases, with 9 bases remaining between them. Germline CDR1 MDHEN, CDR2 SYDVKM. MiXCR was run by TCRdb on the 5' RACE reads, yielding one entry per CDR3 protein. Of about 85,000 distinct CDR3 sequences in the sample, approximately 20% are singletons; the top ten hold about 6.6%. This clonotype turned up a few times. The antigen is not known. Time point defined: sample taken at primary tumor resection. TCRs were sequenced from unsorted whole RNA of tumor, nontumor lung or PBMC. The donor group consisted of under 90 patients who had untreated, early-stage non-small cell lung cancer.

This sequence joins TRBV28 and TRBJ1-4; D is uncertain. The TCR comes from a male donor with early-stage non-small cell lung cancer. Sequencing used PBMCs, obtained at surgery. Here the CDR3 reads CASSFAQFNEKLFF. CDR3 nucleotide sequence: TGTGCCAGCAGTTTTGCCCAGTTTAATGAAAAACTGTTTTTT.